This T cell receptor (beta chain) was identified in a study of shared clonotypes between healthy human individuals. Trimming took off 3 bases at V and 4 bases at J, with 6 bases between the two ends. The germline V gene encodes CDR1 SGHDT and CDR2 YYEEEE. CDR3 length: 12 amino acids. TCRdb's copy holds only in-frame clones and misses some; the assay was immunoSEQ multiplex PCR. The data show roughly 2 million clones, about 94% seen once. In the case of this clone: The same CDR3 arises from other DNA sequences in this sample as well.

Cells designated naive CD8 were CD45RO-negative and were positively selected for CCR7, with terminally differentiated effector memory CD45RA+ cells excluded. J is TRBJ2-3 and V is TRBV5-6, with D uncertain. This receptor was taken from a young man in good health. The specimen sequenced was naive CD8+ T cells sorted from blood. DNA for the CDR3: TGTGCCAGCAGCTGGGGTTCAGATACGCAGTATTTT. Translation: CASSWGSDTQYF.